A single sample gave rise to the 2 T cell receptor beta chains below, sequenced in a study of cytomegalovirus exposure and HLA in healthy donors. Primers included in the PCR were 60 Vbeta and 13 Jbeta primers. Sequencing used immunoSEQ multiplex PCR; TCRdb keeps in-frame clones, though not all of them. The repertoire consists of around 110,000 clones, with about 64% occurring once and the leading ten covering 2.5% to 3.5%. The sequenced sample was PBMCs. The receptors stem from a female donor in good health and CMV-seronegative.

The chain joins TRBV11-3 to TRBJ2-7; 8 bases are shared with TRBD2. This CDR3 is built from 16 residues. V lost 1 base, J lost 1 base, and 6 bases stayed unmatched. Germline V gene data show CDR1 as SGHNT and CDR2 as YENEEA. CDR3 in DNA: TGTGCCAGCAGCTTAGGCCAGCGGGAGAAATCCTACGAGCAGTACTTC. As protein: CASSLGQREKSYEQYF.

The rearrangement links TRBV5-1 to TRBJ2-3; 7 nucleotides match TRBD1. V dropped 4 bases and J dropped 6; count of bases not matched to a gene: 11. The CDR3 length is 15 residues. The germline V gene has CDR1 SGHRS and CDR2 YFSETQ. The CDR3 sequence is CASSRRGDREDTQYF. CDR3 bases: TGCGCCAGCAGCCGGAGAGGTGACAGGGAGGATACGCAGTATTTT.